This T cell receptor beta chain was profiled in a study of T cell responses to AZD1222 COVID-19 vaccine. Study-wide context: Researchers grouped second doses given at about 4 or about 12 weeks into one pool. Study-wide points: Spike regions recognized by vaccine-associated CD4 TCRs spanned the protein, led by 160-218 and 743-854. Clonal diversity was possibly underestimated, and the donors were mostly white British, with more females. Sampled repertoires all dated from after the peak T cell response.

On this clone itself: What it recognizes is unknown.

Produced via immunoSEQ multiplex PCR; TCRdb's table is partial and in-frame only. In the table there are 120,000 to 150,000 clones, around 88% of which are singletons. Sequenced here: peripheral blood, sampled on day 0 of AZD1222 vaccination. The origin of this receptor is an adult in good health.

The CDR3: CASREGQGLEYGYTF. CDR3 in DNA: TGTGCCAGCAGGGAGGGACAGGGACTTGAATATGGCTACACCTTC. The V gene is TRBV28, the J gene TRBJ1-2; 9 bases are a match to TRBD1. Germline V gives CDR1 MDHEN, CDR2 SYDVKM. V was clipped by 6 bases and J by 5 bases; unmatched bases: 10. This CDR3 region has 15 residues.